These 19 T cell receptor beta chains were all obtained from the same sample, sequenced in a study of control samples from healthy donors and cancer patients. Assay used: immunoSEQ multiplex PCR; TCRdb lists only in-frame clones, some missing. The sample has around 80,000 clones; about 88% are singletons. Sequencing was performed on blood. These receptors originate from a woman aged 50 to 60 in good health.

The count of this clone is one. This chain connects TRBV2 to TRBJ2-7, with D possibly matching TRBD1 (5 bases). Looked up from germline, CDR1 is SNHLY and CDR2 is FYNNEI. The CDR3 extends over 15 amino acids. V dropped 6 bases and J dropped 1 base, with 16 bases sitting between them. CDR3 nucleotides: TGTGCCAGCAGAGAATTTCCGACAGTGTCCTACGAGCAGTACTTC. Translated, it gives CASREFPTVSYEQYF.

This clone has a single count. V and J are TRBV5-1 and TRBJ1-2; D is possibly TRBD1 (5 bases). The CDR3 loop spans 14 amino acids. V lost 0 bases and J lost 3, with 9 bases in between. The germline CDR1 and CDR2 sequences are SGHRS and YFSETQ. CDR3 nucleotide sequence: TGCGCCAGCAGCTTGGCTCCGGGGGACTATGGCTACACCTTC. Its protein product is CASSLAPGDYGYTF.

The chain joins TRBV4-1 to TRBJ1-5; D might be TRBD1 (5 bases). Trimming pared 4 bases from V and 0 bases from J, leaving 10 bases between. The germline gives CDR1 MGHRA, CDR2 YSYEKL. CDR3 length: 15 residues. The CDR3 nucleotides read TGCGCCAGCAGCCCCCAGGGATTTAGCAATCAGCCCCAGCATTTT. Its protein is CASSPQGFSNQPQHF.

The V call is TRBV5-4, the J call TRBJ1-2, with D maybe TRBD1 (5 bases). From germline, CDR1 is SGHNT and CDR2 YYREEE (reference sequence). The CDR3 consists of 15 residues. The V end was cut by 6 bases, the J end by 8 bases, with 23 bases between. This CDR3 reads CASIPRGEKWHGYTF. CDR3 nucleotides: TGTGCCAGCATCCCCCGGGGGGAGAAGTGGCACGGCTACACCTTC. The variable domain in full, completed from reference TRBV5-4 and TRBJ1-2, reads ETGVTQSPTHLIKTRGQQVTLRCSSQSGHNTVSWYQQALGQGPQFIFQYYREEENGRGNFPPRFSGLQFPNYSSELNVNALELDDSALYLCASIPRGEKWHGYTFGSGTRLTVV.

The rearrangement uses TRBV7-9 and TRBJ2-7; D not certain. Trimming took off 5 bases at V and 5 bases at J, with 13 bases between the two ends. CDR1 SEHNR and CDR2 FQNEAQ come from the germline V gene (reference sequence). The CDR3 sequence is 13 residues long. The CDR3 here is CASSTDQADEQYF. CDR3 bases: TGTGCCAGCAGCACAGACCAGGCGGACGAGCAGTACTTC.

The chain uses TRBV29-1 and TRBJ1-2; 9 bases fit TRBD1. This CDR3 spans 17 amino acids. V lost 0 bases and J lost 2; bases outside the gene matches: 10. Germline lookup yields CDR1 SQVTM and CDR2 ANQGSEA. The DNA of the CDR3 is TGCAGCGTTGAAGACCTCGGCGGACAGGGGAGAAACTATGGCTACACCTTC. Its translation is CSVEDLGGQGRNYGYTF.

This clone is a singleton in its sample. V and J are TRBV5-5 and TRBJ2-5; D is ambiguous. V lost 4 bases to trimming and J lost 8 bases, with 24 bases between them. CDR1 and CDR2 (germline): SGHKS, YYEKEE (reference sequence). The CDR3 is made up of 16 amino acids. In DNA form, the CDR3 reads TGTGCCAGCAGCAATAGCCACAGCTCAACCGTTAGAACCCAGTACTTC. Translating gives CASSNSHSSTVRTQYF.

V and J are TRBV3-1 (or the pseudogene TRBV3-2) and TRBJ2-6; D is uncertain. In germline, CDR1 is LGHDT, CDR2 YNNKEL (reference sequence). Deletions cut 3 bases from V and 2 bases from J, with 11 bases between. The CDR3 extends over 16 amino acids. DNA of the CDR3: TGTGCCAGCAGCCAGAGGTTCAGCGCTGGGGCCAACGTCCTGACTTTC. Protein product: CASSQRFSAGANVLTF.

V and J are TRBV10-3 and TRBJ1-6; D remains ambiguous. Germline CDR1 reads ENHRY; CDR2 reads SYGVKD. The CDR3 consists of 13 residues. Trimming shortened V by 4 bases and J by 5 bases, and 6 bases separated the two germline ends. CDR3 nucleotide sequence: TGTGCCATCAGTGGGGGTAATAATTCACCCCTCCACTTT. It encodes CAISGGNNSPLHF.

The J gene is TRBJ2-3, the V gene TRBV9; D could derive from TRBD1 or TRBD2 (5 bases each). V was pared by 7 bases and J by 0 bases, with 9 bases between. Germline CDR1 reads SGDLS; CDR2 reads YYNGEE. The CDR3 consists of 13 residues. CDR3 in DNA: TGTGCCAGCCGGGACGATAGCACAGATACGCAGTATTTT. Encoded protein: CASRDDSTDTQYF.

The rearrangement links TRBV3-1 (or the pseudogene TRBV3-2) to TRBJ1-1, with 7 bases identical to TRBD1. The CDR3 has 14 amino acids. Per the germline V gene, CDR1 is LGHDT and CDR2 is YNNKEL (reference sequence). V shed 4 bases and J 8 bases; nucleotides not matched to a gene: 10. CDR3 sequence: CASSRRPGTEEAFF. CDR3 nucleotide sequence: TGTGCCAGCAGCCGGCGACCCGGGACAGAAGAAGCTTTCTTT.

Concerning this clone: Compared with germline, one end of the junction differs, possibly owing to a read error. The chain combines TRBV6-6 with TRBJ1-4; D is unresolved. The CDR3 consists of 12 residues. Germline CDR1 and CDR2: MNHNY and SVGAGI (reference sequence). The CDR3 bases are TGTGCCAGCAATTACGTGGATGAAAAACTGTTTTTT. This sequence encodes CASNYVDEKLFF.

The chain recombines TRBV24-1 with TRBJ1-2; tentative D call: TRBD1 (6 bases). Trimming shortened V by 3 bases and J by 4 bases, and 11 bases separated the two germline ends. Germline loops: CDR1 KGHDR, CDR2 SFDVKD. There are 14 residues in the CDR3. The CDR3 DNA sequence: TGTGCCACCAGTGATCAGGGGCGAAGCTATGGCTACACCTTC. This sequence encodes CATSDQGRSYGYTF.

The chain joins TRBV7-8 to TRBJ2-4; maybe TRBD2 (6 bases). Germline CDR1 reads SGHVS; CDR2 reads FQNEAQ. V was trimmed by 1 base and J by 2 bases, leaving 9 bases between them. This CDR3 has 15 amino acids. CDR3 nucleotide sequence: TGTGCCAGCAGCTTAGGCGGGACCCCCAAAAACATTCAGTACTTC. This sequence encodes CASSLGGTPKNIQYF.

V gene TRBV6-5 combines with J gene TRBJ1-1; a weak D match, TRBD1 (5 bases). CDR1 MNHEY and CDR2 SVGAGI come from the germline V gene. This CDR3 has 14 residues. The ends were cut back, 3 bases at V and 6 bases at J, with 14 bases in the middle. CDR3 sequence (DNA): TGTGCCAGCAGTTATGAGGGGATACGTTCTGAAGCTTTCTTT. This translates into CASSYEGIRSEAFF.

The chain combines TRBV6-5 with TRBJ1-1, with D possibly TRBD1 on 6 matching bases. Germline values: CDR1 MNHEY, CDR2 SVGAGI. The CDR3 is 13 amino acids. V was cut by 0 bases and J by 5 bases, with 7 bases left in between. CDR3 region: CASSYSQGTEAFF. The CDR3 bases are TGTGCCAGCAGTTACTCCCAGGGGACTGAAGCTTTCTTT.

The chain is built from TRBV2 and TRBJ1-3; TRBD1 is a possible D gene (6 bases). V lost 5 bases and J 0 bases, leaving 14 bases between the germline ends. CDR3 length: 16 amino acids. In germline, CDR1 is SNHLY, CDR2 FYNNEI. CDR3 nucleotide sequence: TGTGCCAGCAGTCGGACAGTTTTCCGCTCTGGAAACACCATATATTTT. Amino acids: CASSRTVFRSGNTIYF. Complete variable domain (other parts from reference TRBV2 and TRBJ1-3): EPEVTQTPSHQVTQMGQEVILRCVPISNHLYFYWYRQILGQKVEFLVSFYNNEISEKSEIFDDQFSVERPDGSNFTLKIRSTKLEDSAMYFCASSRTVFRSGNTIYFGEGSWLTVV.

The chain uses TRBV7-8 and TRBJ1-5; a weak D match, TRBD1 (5 bases). V was cut by 5 bases and J by 6 bases, with 17 bases left in between. There are 15 residues in the CDR3. Germline V gene lookup returns CDR1 SGHVS and CDR2 FQNEAQ. The DNA of the CDR3 is TGTGCCAGCAGCAAAGCTGGGGGGGTACGTCAGCCCCAGCATTTT. This sequence encodes CASSKAGGVRQPQHF.

The gene calls are TRBV10-2 and TRBJ2-7; D possibly corresponds to TRBD1 (7 bases). Trimming stripped 5 bases from V and 3 bases from J, with 17 bases between. This CDR3 spans 15 amino acids. The germline V gene encodes CDR1 WSHSY and CDR2 SAAADI. This CDR3 is CASSQEGAHSYEQYF. DNA for the CDR3: TGCGCCAGCAGTCAGGAGGGGGCGCATAGCTACGAGCAGTACTTC.